A single TCR beta chain is shown here with its context. What it recognizes is unknown. This specimen comes from a study of shared clonotypes between healthy human individuals. Overall study context: The people who gave samples were a couple of women and a few men aged 18 to 49.

Findings and limits, study-wide: Represented diversity, genetic and exposure-history alike, was limited by few donors.

TCRdb keeps only in-frame clones here, not all; method: immunoSEQ multiplex PCR. The sample yields about half a million clones, 79% seen once. Germline CDR1 is SGHVS and CDR2 is FQNEAQ. The CDR3 is 15 amino acids. The junction had 5 bases not matched to a gene; V was cut back by 3 bases and J by 2 bases. The receptor was derived from a woman aged 40 to 50 in good health. Some clones in this sample may be carry-over from other donors' samples. The chain links TRBV7-8 to TRBJ2-3, with 7 bases lining up with TRBD2. Material for sequencing was PBMCs. The CDR3 sequence is CASSFFSGPTDTQYF. CDR3 in DNA: TGTGCCAGCAGCTTTTTTAGCGGGCCCACAGATACGCAGTATTTT.